Below, 9 T cell receptor beta chains from the same sample are listed, as sequenced in a study of control samples from healthy donors and cancer patients. Assay: immunoSEQ multiplex PCR; the TCRdb copy retains only in-frame clones and omits some. The table has 150,000 to 200,000 clones, around 94% seen once. The sample consisted of blood. These TCRs come from a young woman in good health.

The rearrangement joins TRBV6-2 or TRBV6-3 to TRBJ2-7, with a weak D call TRBD1 (6 bases). Germline CDR1 reads MNHEY; CDR2 reads SVGEGT. The CDR3 spans 14 residues. V dropped 5 bases and J dropped 0 bases, with 11 bases sitting between them. CDR3 region: CASSKGQNSYEQYF. DNA of the CDR3: TGTGCCAGCAGTAAGGGACAAAACTCCTACGAGCAGTACTTC.

The chain recombines TRBV6-2 or TRBV6-3 with TRBJ1-2; D perhaps matches TRBD1 (5 bases). V lost 3 bases and J 4 bases, leaving 15 bases between the germline ends. CDR1 and CDR2 from the germline V gene are MNHEY and SVGEGT. The CDR3 totals 15 residues. CDR3 region: CASSYEDKGIYGYTF. CDR3 coding DNA: TGTGCCAGCAGTTATGAGGACAAGGGCATCTATGGCTACACCTTC.

The genes are TRBV5-6 and TRBJ1-3, with 8 bases matching TRBD1. The CDR3 contains 15 residues. Germline CDR1 is SGHDT and CDR2 is YYEEEE. V gave up 0 bases and J gave up 9 bases; unmatched junction bases: 8. CDR3 sequence reads: CASSLGTGKVGTIYF. CDR3 bases: TGTGCCAGCAGCTTGGGGACAGGGAAAGTCGGCACCATATATTTT.

This clone was seen a single time. The chain employs TRBV25-1 and TRBJ2-3; 11 positions match TRBD2. Germline V gene sequence: CDR1 MGHDK, CDR2 SYGVNS. The trim removed 2 bases at V and 4 bases at J, leaving 8 bases unmatched. The CDR3 is made up of 17 amino acids. CDR3 region: CASSEIAGGPNADTQYF. CDR3 nucleotides: TGTGCCAGCAGTGAAATAGCGGGAGGGCCCAACGCAGATACGCAGTATTTT.

The chain employs TRBV5-6 and TRBJ2-1; 7 nucleotides align to TRBD1. Germline V gives CDR1 SGHDT, CDR2 YYEEEE. Germline trimming cut 3 bases from V and 10 bases from J; bases unmatched to any gene: 4. The CDR3 extends over 12 amino acids. CDR3 bases: TGTGCCAGCAGCTCAGGGGGTTGGGAGCAGTTCTTC. Its protein is CASSSGGWEQFF.

The chain has TRBV3-1 (or the pseudogene TRBV3-2) and TRBJ1-1; 8 bases align to TRBD1. The CDR3 loop spans 15 amino acids. Trimming took 3 bases from V and 5 from J; bases not matched to a gene: 8. Germline CDR1 and CDR2: LGHDT and YNNKEL (reference sequence). This CDR3 reads CASSQETGAWTEAFF. CDR3 in DNA: TGTGCCAGCAGCCAGGAGACAGGGGCGTGGACTGAAGCTTTCTTT.

This clone was recorded once. The chain employs TRBV27 and TRBJ2-2; 11 bases agree with TRBD2. The V gene's germline CDR1 is MNHEY and CDR2 SMNVEV (reference sequence). Trimming took 3 bases from V and 8 from J; bases not matched to a gene: 2. The CDR3 length is 14 residues. The chain's CDR3 is CASSFLAGGGELFF. Written as DNA, the CDR3 is TGTGCCAGCAGTTTTTTAGCGGGAGGGGGGGAGCTGTTTTTT.

This chain links TRBV12-5 with TRBJ1-6, with unresolved D. This CDR3 region has 17 residues. The germline V gene has CDR1 LGHNT and CDR2 FRNRAP. The ends were cut back, 5 bases at V and 5 bases at J, with 19 bases in the middle. The CDR3 nucleotides read TGTGCTAGTGGTCTTGGAGTAGCAGGACTAAATAATTCACCCCTCCACTTT. This encodes CASGLGVAGLNNSPLHF.

The chain uses TRBV6-5 and TRBJ1-2; D perhaps matches TRBD1 (6 bases). The V and J ends lost 2 bases and 8 bases respectively, with 21 bases between them. This CDR3 is 16 amino acids long. Germline V gene lookup returns CDR1 MNHEY and CDR2 SVGAGI. CDR3 residues: CASSYGLSGAKGGYTF. The CDR3 nucleotides read TGTGCCAGCAGTTACGGGTTGTCGGGGGCGAAGGGGGGCTACACCTTC.